This T cell receptor (beta chain) emerged from a study of cytomegalovirus exposure and HLA in healthy donors. On the study more broadly: A subsequent analysis reported that the roughly 130 validation repertoires were produced on the same platform that had also been used for the 666 first-cohort repertoires.

Measured with immunoSEQ multiplex PCR; TCRdb has only the in-frame clones, and not every one. The top ten hold around 1.6% of the sample, which has around 66,000 clones, 95% to 98% seen once. With regard to this clone: Its antigen is not known.

Overall study findings and caveats: In the 120 validation repertoires, approximately 93% of cluster scores exceeded 0, per a later analysis.

Germline values: CDR1 MGHRA, CDR2 YSYEKL. The V gene lost 8 bases and the J gene lost 4 bases, with 37 bases spanning the gap. This CDR3 has 21 amino acids. The chain links TRBV4-1 to TRBJ2-3; D may be TRBD2 (5 bases). Sequences were obtained from PBMCs. This sequence originates from a woman aged 18-29 years in good health and CMV-seropositive. The CDR3 DNA reads as TGCGCCAGCTCTATCCCCACGACTCCCCCACCAGAAAGAGCGGCCCCAGATACGCAGTATTTT. Encoded protein: CASSIPTTPPPERAAPDTQYF.